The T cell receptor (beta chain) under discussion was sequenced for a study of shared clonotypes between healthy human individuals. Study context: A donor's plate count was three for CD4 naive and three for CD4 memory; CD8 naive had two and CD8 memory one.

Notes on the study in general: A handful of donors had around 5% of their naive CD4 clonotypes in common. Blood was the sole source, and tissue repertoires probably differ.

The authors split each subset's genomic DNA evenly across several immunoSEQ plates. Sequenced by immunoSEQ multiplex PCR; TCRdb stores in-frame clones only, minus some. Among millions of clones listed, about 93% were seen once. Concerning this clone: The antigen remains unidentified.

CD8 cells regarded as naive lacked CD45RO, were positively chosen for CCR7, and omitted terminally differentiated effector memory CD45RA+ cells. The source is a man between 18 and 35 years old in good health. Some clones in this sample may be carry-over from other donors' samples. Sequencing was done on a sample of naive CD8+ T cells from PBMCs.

CDR3 loop: CASSQGGGTMEKLFF. CDR3 bases: TGCGCCAGCAGCCAAGGGGGCGGGACCATGGAAAAACTGTTTTTT. The gene calls are TRBV4-3 and TRBJ1-4; TRBD1 is a possible D gene (5 bases). Germline CDR1 and CDR2: LGHNA and YSLEER. Trimming took 1 base from V and 8 from J, leaving 14 bases between them. This CDR3 is built from 15 residues.